The rows below give T cell receptor beta chains drawn from one sample of a study of blood T cell repertoires in COVID-19. TCRdb keeps only in-frame clones here, not all; method: immunoSEQ multiplex PCR. This table holds tens of thousands of clones, around 75% found once. Material: peripheral blood. These receptors came from a man aged 65-85 years with acute or convalescent COVID-19. The CDR3 runs from the conserved cysteine through the conserved F or W. Each record gives: J gene, V gene, clone size, D gene, CDR3 DNA, CDR3 protein. A D gene is named only where the DNA matches it firmly. Clone size, where shown, is once, few, many, or a class for clones that have expanded.

TRBJ2-1,TRBV6-6,-,TRBD2,TGTGCCAGCACCTTAGGCCCGGGAGGTGAGCAGTTCTTC,CASTLGPGGEQFF
TRBJ2-3,TRBV12-3/TRBV12-4,-,-,TGTGCCAGCAGCAGACAGAGAACAGATACGCAGTATTTT,CASSRQRTDTQYF
TRBJ1-2,TRBV11-2,-,-,TGTGCCAGCAGCTTAGGGGCCGGTAACTATGGCTACACCTTC,CASSLGAGNYGYTF
TRBJ2-7,TRBV7-3,-,-,TGTGCCAGCAGCTTAACCGACAGCTCCTACGAGCAGTACTTC,CASSLTDSSYEQYF
TRBJ1-4,TRBV5-1,-,-,TGCGCCAGCAGCTTGCCAGGGGCGGATGAAAAACTGTTTTTT,CASSLPGADEKLFF
TRBJ2-3,TRBV5-1,-,TRBD2,TGCGCCAGCAGCACCAAACTAGCGGGTAGTGGCACAGATACGCAGTATTTT,CASSTKLAGSGTDTQYF
TRBJ2-7,TRBV28,-,-,TGTGCCAGCAGTTGGCCCACAGGGTACGAGCAGTACTTC,CASSWPTGYEQYF
TRBJ1-2,TRBV29-1,-,-,TGCAGCGTGGGCAGGGAGGACTATGGCTACACCTTC,CSVGREDYGYTF
TRBJ2-5,TRBV18,once,-,TGTGCCAGCTCATCGACAGGCCGGGAGACCCAGTACTTC,CASSSTGRETQYF
TRBJ2-1,TRBV11-2,-,-,TGTGCCAGCAACCCGACACCTAATGAGCAGTTCTTC,CASNPTPNEQFF
TRBJ2-7,TRBV6-6,-,TRBD2,TGTGCCAGCAGTTACTCTTCTAGCGGGACGTACGAGCAGTACTTC,CASSYSSSGTYEQYF
TRBJ2-7,TRBV19,-,-,TGTGCCACCGCGGGACCCCCACTCTACGAGCAGTACTTC,CATAGPPLYEQYF
TRBJ1-2,TRBV21-1,few,-,TGTGCCAGCAGCATACAGGGTATGCATGGCTACACCTTC,CASSIQGMHGYTF
TRBJ2-3,TRBV5-1,few,-,TGCGCCAGCAGCTTGGCAGGGGAGACAGATACGCAGTATTTT,CASSLAGETDTQYF
TRBJ2-5,TRBV7-7,-,-,TGTGCTAGCAGCTTATTAGGGGGAGGGTCTGCAGAGACCCAGTACTTC,CASSLLGGGSAETQYF
TRBJ2-1,TRBV7-9,-,-,TGTGCCAGCAGCTTAGGCCCAGGCAATGAGCAGTTCTTC,CASSLGPGNEQFF
TRBJ2-5,TRBV5-1,-,-,TGCGCCAGCAGCTTGAGGGGATCCCAAGAGACCCAGTACTTC,CASSLRGSQETQYF
TRBJ2-1,TRBV7-3,-,TRBD2,TGTGCCAGCAGCTTAATGCGGGGGAGCAATGAGCAGTTCTTC,CASSLMRGSNEQFF